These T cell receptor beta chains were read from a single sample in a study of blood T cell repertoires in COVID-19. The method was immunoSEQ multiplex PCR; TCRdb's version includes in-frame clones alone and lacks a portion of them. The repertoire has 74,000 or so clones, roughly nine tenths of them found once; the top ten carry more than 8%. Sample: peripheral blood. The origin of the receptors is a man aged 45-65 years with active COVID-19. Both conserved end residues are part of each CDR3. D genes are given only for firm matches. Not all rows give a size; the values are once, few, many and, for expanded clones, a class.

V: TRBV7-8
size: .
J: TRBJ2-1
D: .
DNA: TGTGCCAGCAGCTTAGGTCTTTTCAATGAGCAGTTCTTC
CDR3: CASSLGLFNEQFF

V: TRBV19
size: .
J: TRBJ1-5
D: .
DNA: TGTGCCAGTAGTCCCCTTATCTATTCCGCGGGGGCGGGGGGTCGTCAGCCCCAGCATTTT
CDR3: CASSPLIYSAGAGGRQPQHF

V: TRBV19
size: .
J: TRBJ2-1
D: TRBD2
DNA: TGTGCCAGTAGCAATAGCGGGGGCTCCTACAATGAGCAGTTCTTC
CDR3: CASSNSGGSYNEQFF

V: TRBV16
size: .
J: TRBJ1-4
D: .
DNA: TGTGCCAGCAGCCAAGGCGGCGGGGGACGTTATGAAAAACTGTTTTTT
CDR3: CASSQGGGGRYEKLFF

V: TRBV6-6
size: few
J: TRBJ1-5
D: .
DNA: TGTGCCAGCCTCGGTGGGGGGTCCCAGCATTTT
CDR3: CASLGGGSQHF

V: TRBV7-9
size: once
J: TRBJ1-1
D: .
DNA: TGTGCCAGCATTAAAGACACGAACACTGAAGCTTTCTTT
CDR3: CASIKDTNTEAFF

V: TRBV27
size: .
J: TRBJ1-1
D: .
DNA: TGTGCCAGCAGTTCTTCTAGGAGATTAAACACTGAAGCTTTCTTT
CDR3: CASSSSRRLNTEAFF

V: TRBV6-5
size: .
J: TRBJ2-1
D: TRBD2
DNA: TGTGCCAGCTCGGGACTAGCGCCTTACAATGAGCAGTTCTTC
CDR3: CASSGLAPYNEQFF

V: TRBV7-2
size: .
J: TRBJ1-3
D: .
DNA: TGTGCCAGCAGCTTAGGGGGGGTCCCTGGAAACACCATATATTTT
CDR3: CASSLGGVPGNTIYF

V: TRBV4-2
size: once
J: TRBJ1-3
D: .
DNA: TGTGCCAGCAGCCAAGAGGTTGCAGACTCTGGAAACACCATATATTTT
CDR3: CASSQEVADSGNTIYF

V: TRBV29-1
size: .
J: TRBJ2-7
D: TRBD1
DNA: TGCAGCGTTGAAGGGACAGGAGATTACTACGAGCAGTACTTC
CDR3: CSVEGTGDYYEQYF

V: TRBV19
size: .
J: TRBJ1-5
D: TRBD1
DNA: TGTGCCAGTAGTACGGGACAGCAGCCCCAGCATTTT
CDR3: CASSTGQQPQHF

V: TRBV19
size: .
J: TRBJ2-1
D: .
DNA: TGTGCCAGTAGTAAGGCCGGGGCGGGGAAGCTCCACAATGAGCAGTTCTTC
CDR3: CASSKAGAGKLHNEQFF

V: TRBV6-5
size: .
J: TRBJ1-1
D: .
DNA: TGTGCCAGCACACTTGGACGGGGCACTGAAGCTTTCTTT
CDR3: CASTLGRGTEAFF

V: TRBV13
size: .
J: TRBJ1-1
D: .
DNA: TGTGCCAGCAGCTCCTTTTCAGGCGTAGAAGCTTTCTTT
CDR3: CASSSFSGVEAFF

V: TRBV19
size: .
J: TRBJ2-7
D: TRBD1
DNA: TGTGCCAGTAGTATCGGGGACAGGCCCGTCTACGAGCAGTACTTC
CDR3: CASSIGDRPVYEQYF

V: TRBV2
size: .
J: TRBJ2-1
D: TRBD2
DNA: TGTGCCAGCAGTGAAGGGCTAGCGGCTACATATGAGCAGTTCTTC
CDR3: CASSEGLAATYEQFF

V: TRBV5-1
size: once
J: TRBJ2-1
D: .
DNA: TGCGCCAGCAGCCCTCAGAGGGATGAGCAGTTCTTC
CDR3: CASSPQRDEQFF

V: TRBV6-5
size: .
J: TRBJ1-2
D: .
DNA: TGTGCCAGCAGGATTGGGGGGGGCTATGGCTACACCTTC
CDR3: CASRIGGGYGYTF

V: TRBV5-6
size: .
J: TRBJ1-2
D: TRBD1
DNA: TGTGCCAGCAGCTTGATTGACAGGGCCTCGGGTGGCTACACCTTC
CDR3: CASSLIDRASGGYTF

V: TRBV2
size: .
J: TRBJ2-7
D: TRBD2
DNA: TGTGCCAGCAGTTTAACCGGGACTATCGTCTACGAGCAGTACTTC
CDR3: CASSLTGTIVYEQYF

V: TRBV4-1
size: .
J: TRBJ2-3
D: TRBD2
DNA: TGCGCCAGCAGCCGACTAGCGGACACAGATACGCAGTATTTT
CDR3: CASSRLADTDTQYF

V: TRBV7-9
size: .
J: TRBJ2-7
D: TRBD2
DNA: TGTGCCAGCAGCCCGACCCGGACTAGATCCTACGAGCAGTACTTC
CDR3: CASSPTRTRSYEQYF

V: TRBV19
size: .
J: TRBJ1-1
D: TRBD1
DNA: TGTGCCAGTACCCCGCGCCCAGGACAGGGGGGCACTGAAGCTTTCTTT
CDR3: CASTPRPGQGGTEAFF

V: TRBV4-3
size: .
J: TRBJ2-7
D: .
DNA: TGCGCCAGCAGCCCGGACATCTCCTACGAGCAGTACTTC
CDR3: CASSPDISYEQYF

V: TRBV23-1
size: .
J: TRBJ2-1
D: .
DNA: TGCGCCACTCTAGAGCCTGCGCCTTTCTCTGAGCAGTTCTTC
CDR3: CATLEPAPFSEQFF

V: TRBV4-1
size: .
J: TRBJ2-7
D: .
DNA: TGCGCCAGCAGCTCGAACTACAGGACCTACGAGCAGTACTTC
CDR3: CASSSNYRTYEQYF

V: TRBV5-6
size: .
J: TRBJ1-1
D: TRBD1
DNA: TGTGCCAGCAGCCCGCGACAGGGACCCATTATGAACACTGAAGCTTTCTTT
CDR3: CASSPRQGPIMNTEAFF

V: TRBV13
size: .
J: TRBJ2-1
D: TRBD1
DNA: TGTGCCAGCAGCTCGTACCAGACAGGGAGCAATGAGCAGTTCTTC
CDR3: CASSSYQTGSNEQFF

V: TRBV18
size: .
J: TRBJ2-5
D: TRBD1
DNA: TGTGCCAGCTCACCACCGGGACAGGGTGGAGAGACCCAGTACTTC
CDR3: CASSPPGQGGETQYF

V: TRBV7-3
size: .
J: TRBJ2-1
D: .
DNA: TGTGCCAGCAGCCTACCCACCTTCTCCTACAATGAGCAGTTCTTC
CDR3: CASSLPTFSYNEQFF

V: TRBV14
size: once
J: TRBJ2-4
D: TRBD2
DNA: TGTGCCAGCAGCTCCAAGGGACTAGCGGGAAGAAACATTCAGTACTTC
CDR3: CASSSKGLAGRNIQYF

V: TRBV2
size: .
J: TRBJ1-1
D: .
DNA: TGTGCCAGCAGGGCACATGACAGTTCTTACACTGAAGCTTTCTTT
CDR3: CASRAHDSSYTEAFF

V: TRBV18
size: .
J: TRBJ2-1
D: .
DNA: TGTGCCAGCTCAAGTGAGCGGGCGGTCAATGAGCAGTTCTTC
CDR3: CASSSERAVNEQFF

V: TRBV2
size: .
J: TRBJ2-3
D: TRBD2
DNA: TGTGCCAGCAGGGTTCTAGCGGGGGGCCTAAGCACAGATACGCAGTATTTT
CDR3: CASRVLAGGLSTDTQYF

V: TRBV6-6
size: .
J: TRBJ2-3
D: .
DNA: TGTGCCAGCCTTTCACGGGAGAGCACAGATACGCAGTATTTT
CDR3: CASLSRESTDTQYF

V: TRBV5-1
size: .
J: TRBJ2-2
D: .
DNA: TGCGCCAGCAGACCTTTCGTAGACACCGGGGAGCTGTTTTTT
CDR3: CASRPFVDTGELFF

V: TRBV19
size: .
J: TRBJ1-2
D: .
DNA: TGTGCCAGTAGTGCACGGGGCTCGGGGGACTATGGCTACACCTTC
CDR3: CASSARGSGDYGYTF

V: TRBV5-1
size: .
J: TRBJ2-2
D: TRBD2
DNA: TGCGCCAGCAGCTCACACCCTAGCGGGGGGGCGGCCGGGGAGCTGTTTTTT
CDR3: CASSSHPSGGAAGELFF